Listed below are T cell receptor beta chains from one sample, sequenced in a study of shared clonotypes between healthy human individuals. TCRdb's copy holds only in-frame clones and misses some; the assay was immunoSEQ multiplex PCR. The sample has some 2.3 million clones, roughly 93% seen once. Sequenced input: naive CD4+ T cells from PBMCs. These receptors all come from a man aged 18 to 30 in good health. Some clones in this sample may be carry-over from other donors' samples. The CDR3 runs from the conserved cysteine through the conserved F or W. The D gene is left open where the match is weak. Where a row states a size, it is once, few, many or the class of an expanded clone; other rows omit it.

size: NA; J: TRBJ2-1; V: TRBV10-3; D: TRBD2; DNA: TGTGCCATCAAGACTAGCGGGACCTCCTACAATGAGCAGTTCTTC; CDR3: CAIKTSGTSYNEQFF
size: NA; J: TRBJ1-4; V: TRBV4-2; D: NA; DNA: TGTGCCAGCAGCCCGACTGGCGGGGGAAGTGAAAAACTGTTTTTT; CDR3: CASSPTGGGSEKLFF
size: NA; J: TRBJ2-7; V: TRBV28; D: NA; DNA: TGTGCCAGCACCTCGGGGTACGAGCAGTACTTC; CDR3: CASTSGYEQYF
size: NA; J: TRBJ2-1; V: TRBV28; D: NA; DNA: TGTGCCAGCACCGGAAGGAGGGCGGTCAATGAGCAGTTCTTC; CDR3: CASTGRRAVNEQFF
size: NA; J: TRBJ2-7; V: TRBV6-1; D: TRBD1; DNA: TGTGCCAGCAGACCCGGGACAGGGAGCTACGAGCAGTACTTC; CDR3: CASRPGTGSYEQYF
size: NA; J: TRBJ2-1; V: TRBV21-1; D: NA; DNA: TGTGCCAGCAGCAAAGAGAGCAGAGAGTACAATGAGCAGTTCTTC; CDR3: CASSKESREYNEQFF
size: NA; J: TRBJ2-5; V: TRBV27; D: TRBD1; DNA: TGTGCCAGCAGTAAGGGACAGGGATATCAAGAGACCCAGTACTTC; CDR3: CASSKGQGYQETQYF
size: NA; J: TRBJ1-1; V: TRBV28; D: NA; DNA: TGTGCCAGTCAACCCGCGGAGGGAGCTTACACTGAAGCTTTCTTT; CDR3: CASQPAEGAYTEAFF
size: NA; J: TRBJ2-1; V: TRBV7-9; D: TRBD2; DNA: TGTGCCAGCAGACCCCCCCGGGGGGGCGCGGATGAGCAGTTCTTC; CDR3: CASRPPRGGADEQFF
size: NA; J: TRBJ2-7; V: TRBV5-6; D: TRBD1; DNA: TGTGCCAGCAGCTCTCTCCTCTACAGGGGGAACATCTACGAGCAGTACTTC; CDR3: CASSSLLYRGNIYEQYF
size: NA; J: TRBJ2-7; V: TRBV28; D: TRBD2; DNA: TGTGCCAGCAGTCCGGCTAGCGGGGCAATGTACGAGCAGTACTTC; CDR3: CASSPASGAMYEQYF
size: NA; J: TRBJ1-2; V: TRBV5-1; D: NA; DNA: TGCGCCAGCAGCTTGGGCCAGGGAATATACTATGGCTACACCTTC; CDR3: CASSLGQGIYYGYTF
size: NA; J: TRBJ2-1; V: TRBV9; D: NA; DNA: TGTGCCAGCAGCCCGTTGAGCCAGACACTAAGTTGGGGAGAGCAGTTCTTC; CDR3: CASSPLSQTLSWGEQFF
size: NA; J: TRBJ2-1; V: TRBV11-2; D: TRBD2; DNA: TGTGCCAGCAGCTTAGTTTTGCTAGCGGGAGGTAGAAATGAGCAGTTCTTC; CDR3: CASSLVLLAGGRNEQFF
size: NA; J: TRBJ1-5; V: TRBV5-5; D: NA; DNA: TGTGCCAGCAGCAGGTATTACGGTTCGGAGGAGCCCCAGCATTTT; CDR3: CASSRYYGSEEPQHF
size: NA; J: TRBJ1-4; V: TRBV7-8; D: TRBD1; DNA: TGTGCCAGCAGCGGATGGACAGGGGCTACTAATGAAAAACTGTTTTTT; CDR3: CASSGWTGATNEKLFF
size: NA; J: TRBJ2-5; V: TRBV30; D: NA; DNA: TGTGCCAGAACAGGTCCCCGGGAGACCCAGTACTTC; CDR3: CARTGPRETQYF
size: NA; J: TRBJ2-6; V: TRBV19; D: NA; DNA: TGTGCCAGTAAGCTCTACTCTGGGGCCAACGTCCTGACTTTC; CDR3: CASKLYSGANVLTF
size: once; J: TRBJ2-1; V: TRBV5-6; D: TRBD1; DNA: TGTGCCAGCAGCTTCGGGACAGGGGTCAACAATGAGCAGTTCTTC; CDR3: CASSFGTGVNNEQFF
size: once; J: TRBJ2-5; V: TRBV5-1; D: NA; DNA: TGCGCCAGCAGCTTGGTTGTGCTACCCCACGAGACCCAGTACTTC; CDR3: CASSLVVLPHETQYF
size: NA; J: TRBJ1-2; V: TRBV6-5; D: TRBD1; DNA: TGTGCCAGCAGCAACAAAAGGACAGGGGACTATGGCTACACCTTC; CDR3: CASSNKRTGDYGYTF
size: NA; J: TRBJ2-2; V: TRBV28; D: NA; DNA: TGTGCCAGCAGTTTGGCCCAGCTGGGGGTCACCGGGGAGCTGTTTTTT; CDR3: CASSLAQLGVTGELFF
size: NA; J: TRBJ2-3; V: TRBV5-4; D: NA; DNA: TGTGCCAGCAGCTTGTCAACGGGCACAGATACGCAGTATTTT; CDR3: CASSLSTGTDTQYF
size: once; J: TRBJ2-7; V: TRBV30; D: TRBD1; DNA: TGTGCCTGCGAACCGGGACAGGGTAATTTTGGTTTTGGCTACGAGCAGTACTTC; CDR3: CACEPGQGNFGFGYEQYF
size: NA; J: TRBJ1-2; V: TRBV7-2; D: NA; DNA: TGTGCCAGCAGCCGCCGCCTTATTACAGGGCAGACAAACTATGGCTACACCTTC; CDR3: CASSRRLITGQTNYGYTF
size: NA; J: TRBJ2-7; V: TRBV29-1; D: TRBD2; DNA: TGCAGCGTTACCACGAAACTAGCGGGAAACCTCGAGCAGTACTTC; CDR3: CSVTTKLAGNLEQYF
size: NA; J: TRBJ1-1; V: TRBV7-8; D: NA; DNA: TGTGCCAGCAGCTTAGACAGGATGAACACTGAAGCTTTCTTT; CDR3: CASSLDRMNTEAFF
size: NA; J: TRBJ2-1; V: TRBV29-1; D: NA; DNA: TGCAGCGTTGGGCTAGTTCTCAATGAGCAGTTCTTC; CDR3: CSVGLVLNEQFF
size: NA; J: TRBJ2-1; V: TRBV6-1; D: NA; DNA: TGTGCCAGCAGGGAGGTCGACTTCTACAATGAGCAGTTCTTC; CDR3: CASREVDFYNEQFF
size: once; J: TRBJ2-1; V: TRBV6-1; D: TRBD1; DNA: TGTGCCAGCAGTGCGAGGGACAGGAGAAACAATGAGCAGTTCTTC; CDR3: CASSARDRRNNEQFF
size: NA; J: TRBJ1-4; V: TRBV28; D: NA; DNA: TGTGCCAGCAGTTTGGCCGGGTATAATGAAAAACTGTTTTTT; CDR3: CASSLAGYNEKLFF
size: NA; J: TRBJ2-5; V: TRBV27; D: NA; DNA: TGTGCCAGCAGTCTTCGAGGGGTGGAGACCCAGTACTTC; CDR3: CASSLRGVETQYF
size: NA; J: TRBJ2-3; V: TRBV9; D: NA; DNA: TGTGCCAGCAGCGAGGGGGGCTTCAGCAAAGATACGCAGTATTTT; CDR3: CASSEGGFSKDTQYF
size: few; J: TRBJ1-2; V: TRBV5-1; D: NA; DNA: TGCGCCAGCAGCTTGGAGGCTAACTATGGCTACACCTTC; CDR3: CASSLEANYGYTF
size: NA; J: TRBJ1-2; V: TRBV28; D: NA; DNA: TGTGCCAGCAGTCTCGGGGGCTATGGCTACACCTTC; CDR3: CASSLGGYGYTF
size: NA; J: TRBJ1-5; V: TRBV6-6; D: NA; DNA: TGTGCCAGCAGTTCGGAGGATCAGCCCCAGCATTTT; CDR3: CASSSEDQPQHF
size: NA; J: TRBJ2-5; V: TRBV27; D: TRBD2; DNA: TGTGCCAGCAGTTTAGGGGGGGTGGGGGTTCGAGAGACCCAGTACTTC; CDR3: CASSLGGVGVRETQYF
size: once; J: TRBJ2-7; V: TRBV5-1; D: TRBD2; DNA: TGCGCCAGCAGCTTGCCTTTCGCTAGCGGGGACCCCTACGAGCAGTACTTC; CDR3: CASSLPFASGDPYEQYF
size: NA; J: TRBJ2-7; V: TRBV10-3; D: TRBD2; DNA: TGTGCCATCAGGTCGTCTAGCGGGAGCACCTACGAGCAGTACTTC; CDR3: CAIRSSSGSTYEQYF
size: NA; J: TRBJ2-7; V: TRBV18; D: NA; DNA: TGTGCCAGCTCAGAGCGCCCGGGCCCCGACGAGCAGTACTTC; CDR3: CASSERPGPDEQYF
size: NA; J: TRBJ2-5; V: TRBV2; D: TRBD2; DNA: TGTGCCAGCAGTGAATGGGGACTAGCGGGAGTGGAGACCCAGTACTTC; CDR3: CASSEWGLAGVETQYF
size: NA; J: TRBJ2-4; V: TRBV28; D: NA; DNA: TGTGCCAGCAGTCCCACGCGGGCGAGAGGGGACATTCAGTACTTC; CDR3: CASSPTRARGDIQYF
size: NA; J: TRBJ1-2; V: TRBV6-6; D: NA; DNA: TGTGCCAGCAGTCAAGGGACATCACCGGGGGGCTACACCTTC; CDR3: CASSQGTSPGGYTF
size: NA; J: TRBJ2-3; V: TRBV19; D: TRBD1; DNA: TGTGCCAGTAGCCCCTTTCGCAGGGGGCCAGATACGCAGTATTTT; CDR3: CASSPFRRGPDTQYF
size: NA; J: TRBJ1-3; V: TRBV4-1; D: NA; DNA: TGCGCCAGCAGCCACCAAATTCACGACAGGAAGGGAAACACCATATATTTT; CDR3: CASSHQIHDRKGNTIYF
size: few; J: TRBJ2-7; V: TRBV7-8; D: TRBD1; DNA: TGTGCCAGCAGCTTAGCCCAGGGACAGGGGGCCCACGAGCAGTACTTC; CDR3: CASSLAQGQGAHEQYF
size: NA; J: TRBJ1-2; V: TRBV7-2; D: NA; DNA: TGTGCCAGCAGCCCTGAGGGTAGGGTTGGCGGCTACACCTTC; CDR3: CASSPEGRVGGYTF
size: NA; J: TRBJ2-7; V: TRBV6-6; D: NA; DNA: TGTGCCAGCAGTTACGGAACCTACGAGCAGTACTTC; CDR3: CASSYGTYEQYF
size: NA; J: TRBJ2-5; V: TRBV29-1; D: NA; DNA: TGCAGCGTTGAAGTGTGGCCCGGGGAGACCCAGTACTTC; CDR3: CSVEVWPGETQYF
size: NA; J: TRBJ2-5; V: TRBV7-7; D: TRBD1; DNA: TGTGCCAGCAGCTTGCAGGGGGCAGAGACCCAGTACTTC; CDR3: CASSLQGAETQYF
size: NA; J: TRBJ1-1; V: TRBV2; D: NA; DNA: TGTGCCAGCAGTCTACAGGGCCAGAACACTGAAGCTTTCTTT; CDR3: CASSLQGQNTEAFF
size: NA; J: TRBJ1-3; V: TRBV28; D: NA; DNA: TGTGCCAGCACCTCCCCCATTGGAAACACCATATATTTT; CDR3: CASTSPIGNTIYF
size: NA; J: TRBJ2-1; V: TRBV4-3; D: NA; DNA: TGCGCCAGCAGCCAAGAGGTGTGGGTAGCCGGCAATGAGCAGTTCTTC; CDR3: CASSQEVWVAGNEQFF
size: NA; J: TRBJ2-5; V: TRBV29-1; D: TRBD1; DNA: TGCAGCGGTGGACAGGGGGCGGGAGGAGAGACCCAGTACTTC; CDR3: CSGGQGAGGETQYF
size: few; J: TRBJ1-1; V: TRBV2; D: NA; DNA: TGTGCCAGTTTGGGGGGCACTGAAGCTTTCTTT; CDR3: CASLGGTEAFF
size: NA; J: TRBJ2-3; V: TRBV19; D: NA; DNA: TGTGCCAGTAGTGGCGGGAACGGAGGAGTGACAGATACGCAGTATTTT; CDR3: CASSGGNGGVTDTQYF